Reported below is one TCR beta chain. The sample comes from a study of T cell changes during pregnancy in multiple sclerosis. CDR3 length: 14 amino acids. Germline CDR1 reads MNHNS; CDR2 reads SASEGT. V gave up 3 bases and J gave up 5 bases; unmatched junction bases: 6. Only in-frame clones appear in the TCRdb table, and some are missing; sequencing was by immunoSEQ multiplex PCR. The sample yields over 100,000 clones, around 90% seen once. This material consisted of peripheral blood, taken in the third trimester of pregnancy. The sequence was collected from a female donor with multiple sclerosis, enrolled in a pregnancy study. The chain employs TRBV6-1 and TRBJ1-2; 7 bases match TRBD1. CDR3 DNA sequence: TGTGCCAGCAGTGACCGACAGGGTTCATATGGCTACACCTTC. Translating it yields CASSDRQGSYGYTF.